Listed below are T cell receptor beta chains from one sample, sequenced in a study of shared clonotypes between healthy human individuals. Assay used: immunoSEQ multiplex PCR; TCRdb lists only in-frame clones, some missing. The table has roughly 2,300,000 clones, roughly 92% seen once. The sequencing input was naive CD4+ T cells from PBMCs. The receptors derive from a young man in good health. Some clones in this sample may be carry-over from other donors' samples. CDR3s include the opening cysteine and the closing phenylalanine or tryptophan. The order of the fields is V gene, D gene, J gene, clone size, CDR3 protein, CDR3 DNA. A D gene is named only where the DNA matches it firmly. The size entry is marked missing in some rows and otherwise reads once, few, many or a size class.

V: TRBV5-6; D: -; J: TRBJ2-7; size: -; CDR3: CASSLVGGGKNEQYF; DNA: TGTGCCAGCAGCTTGGTGGGCGGGGGCAAAAACGAGCAGTACTTC
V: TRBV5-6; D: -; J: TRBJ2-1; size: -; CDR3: CASTRGWGPADYNEQFF; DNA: TGTGCCAGCACCCGTGGGTGGGGCCCAGCGGACTACAATGAGCAGTTCTTC
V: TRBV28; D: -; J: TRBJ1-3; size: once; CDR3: CASSTHGNTIYF; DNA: TGTGCCAGCAGTACCCACGGAAACACCATATATTTT
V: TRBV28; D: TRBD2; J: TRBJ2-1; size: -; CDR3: CASSLGTSGRAEQFF; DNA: TGTGCCAGCAGTCTAGGGACTAGCGGGAGGGCTGAGCAGTTCTTC
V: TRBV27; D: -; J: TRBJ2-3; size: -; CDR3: CASSFLSTDTQYF; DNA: TGTGCCAGCAGTTTTTTAAGCACAGATACGCAGTATTTT
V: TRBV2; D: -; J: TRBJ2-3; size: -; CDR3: CASSEGGAGEIDTQYF; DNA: TGTGCCAGCAGTGAAGGCGGGGCAGGGGAAATAGATACGCAGTATTTT
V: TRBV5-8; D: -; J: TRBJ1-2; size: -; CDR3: CASSLSVGTHYGYTF; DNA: TGTGCCAGCAGCTTGTCTGTAGGGACCCACTATGGCTACACCTTC
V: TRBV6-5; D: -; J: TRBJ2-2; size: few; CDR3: CASTLGGRTGELFF; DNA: TGTGCCAGCACCTTGGGGGGGCGGACCGGGGAGCTGTTTTTT
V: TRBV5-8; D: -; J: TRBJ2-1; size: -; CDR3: CASSFGGGGDEQFF; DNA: TGTGCCAGCAGCTTTGGGGGCGGGGGCGATGAGCAGTTCTTC
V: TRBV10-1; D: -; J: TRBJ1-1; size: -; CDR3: CASSEGGTDTEAFF; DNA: TGCGCCAGCAGTGAAGGGGGGACCGACACTGAAGCTTTCTTT
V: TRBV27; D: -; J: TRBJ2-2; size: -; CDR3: CASSVRGRGTGELFF; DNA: TGTGCCAGCAGTGTCCGGGGGCGCGGCACCGGGGAGCTGTTTTTT
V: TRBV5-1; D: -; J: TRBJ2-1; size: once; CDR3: CASSQTTSSYNEQFF; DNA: TGCGCCAGCAGCCAGACTACAAGCTCCTACAATGAGCAGTTCTTC
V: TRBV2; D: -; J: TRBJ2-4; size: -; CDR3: CASSGLENIQYF; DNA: TGTGCCAGCAGTGGATTGGAGAACATTCAGTACTTC
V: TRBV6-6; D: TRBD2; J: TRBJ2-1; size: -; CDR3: CASSLLAGDSNEQFF; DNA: TGTGCCAGCAGTCTCCTAGCGGGAGATTCCAATGAGCAGTTCTTC